The clone carrying this T cell receptor (beta chain) was found many times. The sample originates from a study of regulatory T cells in long-lasting Graves disease. CDR3-region Arm-PCR and iRepertoire HTBI primers produced the TCR beta libraries. In the original workflow: Sequenced samples collectively carried about 62 TRBV and 15 or so TRBJ segments. TCRdb re-called the multiplex PCR reads through MiXCR, storing one row per CDR3 protein. In this record, the V and J calls reflect TCRdb's handling and not the investigators' own analysis. Of 350,000 to 500,000 distinct CDR3 sequences listed, 20% to 25% were seen once; the top ten hold more than 13%. As for time point: persistent/refractory GD, antithyroid drugs over 5 years with positive TRAb. With RNA extracted from PBMCs as input, the TCR library was made. The V and J ends lost 1 base and 4 bases respectively, with 16 bases between them. The germline V gene has CDR1 MNHEY and CDR2 SMNVEV (reference sequence). CDR3 length: 16 residues.

This TCR was sampled from a female donor with Graves disease. This sample comprised peripheral blood mononuclear cells (PBMCs), obtained when the disease was refractory, from a patient treated with antithyroid drugs. The chain carries TRBV27 and TRBJ2-5; tentative D call: TRBD1 (6 bases). CDR3 DNA: TGTGCCAGCAGTTTATGGTCCGGACAGATGAGAGAGACCCAGTACTTC. Amino acids: CASSLWSGQMRETQYF.